This entry lists 21 T cell receptor beta chains sequenced from one sample in a study of identical twins. TCRdb called the 5' RACE reads again in MiXCR, with one record for every CDR3 protein. This sample has roughly 1.6 million distinct CDR3 sequences, with about 30% found just once. Sequences were obtained from cord blood. The receptors derive from a newborn girl in good health.

This chain joins TRBV10-3 and TRBJ1-6, with TRBD1 as a possible D gene (6 bases). Germline lookup yields CDR1 ENHRY and CDR2 SYGVKD. V gave up 7 bases and J gave up 7 bases, with 11 bases separating them. The CDR3 runs 13 residues. CDR3 bases: TGTGCCATCAACGGGGGCCTAAATTCACCCCTCCACTTT. Its translation is CAINGGLNSPLHF.

This clonotype was counted only a few times. The gene calls are TRBV5-6 and TRBJ2-3; possible D gene TRBD2, 5 bases. V lost 0 bases, J lost 4 bases, and 12 bases lay in between. This CDR3 has 15 amino acids. Germline V gene data show CDR1 as SGHDT and CDR2 as YYEEEE. The CDR3 nucleotides are TGTGCCAGCAGCTTGGGTAGCGAGGGCCCAGATACGCAGTATTTT. As protein: CASSLGSEGPDTQYF.

V gene TRBV10-3 combines with J gene TRBJ2-4; D is unclear. The CDR3 has 14 amino acids. Germline V lookup: CDR1 ENHRY, CDR2 SYGVKD. V lost 4 bases to trimming and J lost 0 bases, with 7 bases between them. The CDR3 region has the DNA TGTGCCATCAGTGTGTATCTAGCCAAAAACATTCAGTACTTC. It specifies CAISVYLAKNIQYF.

The rearrangement uses TRBV4-1 and TRBJ2-7; TRBD1 or TRBD2 may be the D gene (6 bases each). CDR3 length equals 15 residues. Trimming removed 5 bases at V and 0 bases at J, with 14 bases between. Looked up from germline, CDR1 is MGHRA and CDR2 is YSYEKL. CDR3 region: CASSAGPGASYEQYF. DNA of the CDR3: TGCGCCAGCAGCGCGGGGCCAGGGGCCTCCTACGAGCAGTACTTC.

This clonotype was seen only a few times. The V and J genes are TRBV10-3 and TRBJ1-2; no definite D call. The germline gives CDR1 ENHRY, CDR2 SYGVKD. CDR3 length: 13 residues. The germline V and J ends were trimmed by 0 bases and 7 bases, with 9 bases remaining between them. The CDR3 DNA sequence: TGTGCCATCAGTGAGTCCGAGGGAGGTGGCTACACCTTC. This sequence encodes CAISESEGGGYTF.

The V gene is TRBV7-2, the J gene TRBJ2-3; 11 nucleotides agree with TRBD2. The CDR3 is 17 amino acids. Germline V lookup: CDR1 SGHTA, CDR2 FQGNSA. The V segment lost 2 bases and the J segment 0 bases; nucleotides outside the gene matches: 4. The CDR3 DNA sequence: TGTGCCAGCAGCTTAATAGCGGGGGGGCCTAGCACAGATACGCAGTATTTT. Its translation: CASSLIAGGPSTDTQYF.

The J gene is TRBJ2-1, the V gene TRBV20-1, with TRBD2 matching over 7 bases. The CDR3 has 15 amino acids. Germline V lookup: CDR1 DFQATT, CDR2 SNEGSKA (reference sequence). V trimming: 3 bases; J trimming: 4 bases; junction bases outside the gene matches: 9. CDR3 loop: CSARSSGESYNEQFF. Here the CDR3 DNA reads TGCAGTGCTAGGTCCAGCGGGGAGTCTTACAATGAGCAGTTCTTC.

This sequence joins TRBV10-3 and TRBJ2-1; a weak D match, TRBD2 (6 bases). The CDR3 runs to 15 residues. The germline V gene encodes CDR1 ENHRY and CDR2 SYGVKD. V lost 3 bases to trimming and J lost 5 bases, with 14 bases between them. CDR3 coding DNA: TGTGCCATCAGTGATGCGGCTAGCGCGGACAATGAGCAGTTCTTC. This sequence encodes CAISDAASADNEQFF.

The genes are TRBV20-1 and TRBJ2-5, with D perhaps matching TRBD1 (5 bases). Per the germline V gene, CDR1 is DFQATT and CDR2 is SNEGSKA (reference sequence). Trimming stripped 3 bases from V and 3 bases from J, with 29 bases between. The CDR3 runs to 19 residues. The CDR3 nucleotides are TGCAGTGCTAGGGTGACAGTTCCAGCAGCCAGCGCCCCCAAAGAGACCCAGTACTTC. Its translation: CSARVTVPAASAPKETQYF.

This clonotype came up many times. Germline and junction disagree at one end, which may indicate a read error. This chain joins TRBV27 and TRBJ2-7; 11 nucleotides line up with TRBD2. This CDR3 has 15 amino acids. Looked up from germline, CDR1 is MNHEY and CDR2 is SMNVEV (reference sequence). CDR3 in DNA: TGTGCCAGCAGCTTATCTACTAGCGGGAGCTACGAGCAGTACTTC. It is translated as CASSLSTSGSYEQYF.

This clonotype was observed a handful of times. The chain carries TRBV7-9 and TRBJ1-4; D is unresolved. The CDR3 spans 14 residues. V lost 5 bases and J lost 6, with 13 bases in between. Germline CDR1 is SEHNR and CDR2 is FQNEAQ (reference sequence). The CDR3 region is CASSAGGGYEKLFF. The DNA for the CDR3 is TGTGCCAGCAGCGCCGGCGGAGGGTATGAAAAACTGTTTTTT.

Only one count was recorded for this clonotype. The V gene is TRBV28, the J gene TRBJ1-1; a possible D gene is TRBD1 (5 bases). V was trimmed by 6 bases and J by 11 bases, leaving 22 bases between them. CDR1 is MDHEN, CDR2 SYDVKM, per germline. The CDR3 totals 14 residues. The CDR3 coding sequence is TGTGCCAGCAGCCCAGCATACCTTTCGGGACGCGCTTTCTTT. Translated, it gives CASSPAYLSGRAFF. Combining the CDR3 with reference TRBV28 and TRBJ1-1 gives the whole variable domain DVKVTQSSRYLVKRTGEKVFLECVQDMDHENMFWYRQDPGLGLRLIYFSYDVKMKEKGDIPEGYSVSREKKERFSLILESASTNQTSMYLCASSPAYLSGRAFFGQGTRLTVV.

This clonotype has a handful of counts. The chain recombines TRBV6-5 with TRBJ2-4; D may correspond to TRBD1 or TRBD2 (6 bases each). Germline lookup yields CDR1 MNHEY and CDR2 SVGAGI. This CDR3 contains 16 residues. The germline V and J ends were trimmed by 2 bases and 3 bases, with 14 bases remaining between them. CDR3 DNA: TGTGCCAGCAGTTACCGAGGGGGAGGCGGCAAAAACATTCAGTACTTC. It specifies CASSYRGGGGKNIQYF.

There are a few counts of this clonotype. V and J are TRBV5-1 and TRBJ2-1, with D possibly matching TRBD2 (5 bases). CDR3 size: 15 residues. V dropped 1 base and J dropped 8 bases, with 16 bases sitting between them. The germline V gene has CDR1 SGHRS and CDR2 YFSETQ. The CDR3 reads CASSLFEGVRDEQFF. The CDR3 DNA is TGCGCCAGCAGCTTGTTTGAGGGAGTGAGGGATGAGCAGTTCTTC.

The V gene is TRBV7-8, the J gene TRBJ2-3; 9 nucleotides match TRBD2. CDR1 and CDR2 (germline): SGHVS, FQNEAQ. Trimming cost V 3 bases and J 8 bases; bases outside gene matches: 9. CDR3 length: 15 residues. CDR3 nucleotides: TGTGCCAGCAGCTTCCCGGGACTAGCAGCGGGTACGCAGTATTTT. This gives the protein CASSFPGLAAGTQYF.

This sequence joins TRBV10-3 and TRBJ2-3, with 10 bases lining up with TRBD2. With V trimmed by 2 bases and J by 0 bases, 5 bases remained unmatched. Germline V gives CDR1 ENHRY, CDR2 SYGVKD. This CDR3 contains 17 residues. In DNA form, the CDR3 reads TGTGCCATCAGTGAGAGGGGGACTAGCGCTAGCACAGATACGCAGTATTTT. Its translation: CAISERGTSASTDTQYF.

V is TRBV28 and J is TRBJ1-5; D not resolved. Trimming took 7 bases from V and 3 from J, leaving 10 bases between them. Germline loops: CDR1 MDHEN, CDR2 SYDVKM. CDR3 length equals 13 residues. The CDR3 DNA follows: TGTGCCAGCATCTTGGGCACCAATCAGCCCCAGCATTTT. It is translated as CASILGTNQPQHF.

V and J are TRBV7-2 and TRBJ2-1, with TRBD2 identical over 10 bases. This CDR3 region has 16 residues. Trimming took 5 bases from V and 4 from J; bases not matched to a gene: 8. Germline CDR1 SGHTA, CDR2 FQGNSA. The CDR3 loop reads CASSRLQRGGYNEQFF. DNA of the CDR3: TGTGCCAGCAGCCGACTTCAGCGGGGGGGTTACAATGAGCAGTTCTTC.

V gene TRBV28 combines with J gene TRBJ2-3; D remains ambiguous. The CDR3 contains 15 residues. Germline CDR1 MDHEN, CDR2 SYDVKM. V was trimmed by 6 bases and J by 4 bases, leaving 17 bases between them. The chain's CDR3 is CASSRNLGIADTQYF. CDR3 nucleotides: TGTGCCAGCAGCCGAAACTTGGGAATTGCAGATACGCAGTATTTT.

The rearrangement joins TRBV12-3 or TRBV12-4 to TRBJ2-7; 12 bases fit TRBD2. This CDR3 spans 16 amino acids. V shed 5 bases, J shed 6 bases, and the junction held 11 bases outside the gene matches. The CDR3 protein is CASSTQTGLAGLEQYF. CDR3 nucleotides: TGTGCCAGCAGTACGCAGACGGGACTAGCGGGCCTCGAGCAGTACTTC.

A few counts support this clonotype. The chain uses TRBV12-3 or TRBV12-4 and TRBJ2-3, with D uncertain. This CDR3 spans 13 amino acids. V dropped 1 base and J dropped 8 bases, with 10 bases sitting between them. This chain's CDR3 is CASSLVRDGTQYF. CDR3 nucleotides: TGTGCCAGCAGTTTAGTCCGCGACGGTACGCAGTATTTT.